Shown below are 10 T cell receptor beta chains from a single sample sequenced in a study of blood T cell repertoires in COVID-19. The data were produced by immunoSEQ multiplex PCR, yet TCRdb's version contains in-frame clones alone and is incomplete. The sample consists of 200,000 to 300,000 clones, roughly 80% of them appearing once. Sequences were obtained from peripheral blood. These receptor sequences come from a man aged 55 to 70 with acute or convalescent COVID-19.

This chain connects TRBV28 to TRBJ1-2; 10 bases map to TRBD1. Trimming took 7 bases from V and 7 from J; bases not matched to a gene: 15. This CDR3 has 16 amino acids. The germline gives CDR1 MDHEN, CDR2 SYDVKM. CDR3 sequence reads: CASKRAGTGESAGYTF. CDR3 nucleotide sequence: TGTGCCAGCAAAAGGGCCGGGACAGGGGAGTCGGCTGGCTACACCTTC.

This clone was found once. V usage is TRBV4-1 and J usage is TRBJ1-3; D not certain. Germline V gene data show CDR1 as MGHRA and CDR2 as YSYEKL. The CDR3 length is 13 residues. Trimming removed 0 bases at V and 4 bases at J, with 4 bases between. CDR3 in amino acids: CASSQDRGNTIYF. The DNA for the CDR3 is TGCGCCAGCAGCCAAGATAGAGGAAACACCATATATTTT.

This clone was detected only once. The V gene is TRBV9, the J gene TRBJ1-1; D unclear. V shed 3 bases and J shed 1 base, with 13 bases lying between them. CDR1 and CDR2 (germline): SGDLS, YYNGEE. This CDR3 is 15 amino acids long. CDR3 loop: CASSEIPGRNTEAFF. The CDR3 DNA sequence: TGTGCCAGCAGCGAGATTCCAGGAAGGAACACTGAAGCTTTCTTT.

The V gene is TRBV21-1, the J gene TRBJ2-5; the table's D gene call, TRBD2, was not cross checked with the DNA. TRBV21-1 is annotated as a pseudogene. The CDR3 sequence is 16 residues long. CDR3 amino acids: CASSRGRLAPLETQYF. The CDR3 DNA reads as TGTGCCAGCAGCCGAGGGAGACTAGCACCTTTAGAGACCCAGTACTTC.

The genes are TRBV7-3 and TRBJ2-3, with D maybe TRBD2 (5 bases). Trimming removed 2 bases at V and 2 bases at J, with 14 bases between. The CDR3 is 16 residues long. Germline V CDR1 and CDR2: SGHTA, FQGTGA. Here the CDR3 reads CASSLSGLTNTDTQYF. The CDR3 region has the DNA TGTGCCAGCAGCTTATCCGGACTCACGAACACAGATACGCAGTATTTT.

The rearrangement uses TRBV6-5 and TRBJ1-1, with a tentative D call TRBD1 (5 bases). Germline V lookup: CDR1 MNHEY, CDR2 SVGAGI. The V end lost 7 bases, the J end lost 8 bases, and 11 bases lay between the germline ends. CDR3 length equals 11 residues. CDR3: CASTRGSEAFF. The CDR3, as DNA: TGTGCCAGCACAAGGGGATCGGAAGCTTTCTTT.

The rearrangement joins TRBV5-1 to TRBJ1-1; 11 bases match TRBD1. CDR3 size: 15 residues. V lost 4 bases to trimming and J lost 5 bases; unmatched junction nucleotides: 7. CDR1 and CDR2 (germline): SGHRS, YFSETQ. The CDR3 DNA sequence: TGCGCCAGCAGCCCAGGACAGGGGGCCGGGACTGAAGCTTTCTTT. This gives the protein CASSPGQGAGTEAFF.

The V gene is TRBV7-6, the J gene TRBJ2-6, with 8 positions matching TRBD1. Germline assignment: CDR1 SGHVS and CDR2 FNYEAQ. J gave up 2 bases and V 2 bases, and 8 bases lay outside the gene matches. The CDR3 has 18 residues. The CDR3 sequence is CASSLRPGGGTGANVLTF. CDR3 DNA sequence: TGTGCCAGCAGCTTAAGACCAGGGGGCGGTACTGGGGCCAACGTCCTGACTTTC.

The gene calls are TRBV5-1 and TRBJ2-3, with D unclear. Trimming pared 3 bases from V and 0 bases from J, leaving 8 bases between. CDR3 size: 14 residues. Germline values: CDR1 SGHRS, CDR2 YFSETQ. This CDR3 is CASSSDTSTDTQYF. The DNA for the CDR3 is TGCGCCAGCAGCTCCGACACCAGCACAGATACGCAGTATTTT.

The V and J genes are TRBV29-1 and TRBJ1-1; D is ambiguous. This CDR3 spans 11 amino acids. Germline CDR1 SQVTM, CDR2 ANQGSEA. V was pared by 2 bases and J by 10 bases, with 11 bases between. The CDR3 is CSVESSWAAFF. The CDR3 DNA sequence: TGCAGCGTTGAATCCTCGTGGGCAGCTTTCTTT.